Here is one TCR beta chain with its context. What it binds is unknown. The data are from a study of T cell responses to AZD1222 COVID-19 vaccine. The study, taken as a whole, reports: Sampled repertoires all dated from after the peak T cell response.

Trimming removed 5 bases from V and 6 bases from J, with 17 bases in between. Germline CDR1 LGHNA, CDR2 YSLEER. The CDR3 has 15 residues. The table came from immunoSEQ multiplex PCR; TCRdb's copy has only in-frame clones and leaves some out. The sample holds some 100,000 clones; 88% are singletons and the top ten take about 1.7%. The V call is TRBV4-3, the J call TRBJ2-1; D possibly corresponds to TRBD1 (6 bases). Sequencing was performed on peripheral blood, taken on day 0 of AZD1222 vaccination. This receptor was identified in an adult in good health. The CDR3 spells CASSFGGNWGNEQFF. The CDR3 nucleotides read TGCGCCAGCAGCTTTGGGGGCAACTGGGGCAATGAGCAGTTCTTC.